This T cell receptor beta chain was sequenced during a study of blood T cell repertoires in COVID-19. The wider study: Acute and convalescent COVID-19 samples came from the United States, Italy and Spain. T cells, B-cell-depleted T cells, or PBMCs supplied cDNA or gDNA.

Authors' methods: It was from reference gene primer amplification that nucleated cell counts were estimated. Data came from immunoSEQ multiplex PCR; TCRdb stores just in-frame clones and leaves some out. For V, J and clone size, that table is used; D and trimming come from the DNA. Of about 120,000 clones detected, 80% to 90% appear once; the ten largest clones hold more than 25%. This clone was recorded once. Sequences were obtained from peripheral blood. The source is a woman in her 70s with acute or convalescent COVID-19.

CDR3 sequence reads: CATRRDRFYEQYF. Written as DNA, the CDR3 is TGTGCCACCCGCCGGGACAGATTCTACGAGCAGTACTTC. The chain links TRBV19 to TRBJ2-7; 7 positions match TRBD1. The V gene end was trimmed by 10 bases and the J gene end by 3 bases; junction bases not matched to a gene: 9. Germline V gene data show CDR1 as LNHDA and CDR2 as SQIVND (reference sequence). This CDR3 contains 13 residues.